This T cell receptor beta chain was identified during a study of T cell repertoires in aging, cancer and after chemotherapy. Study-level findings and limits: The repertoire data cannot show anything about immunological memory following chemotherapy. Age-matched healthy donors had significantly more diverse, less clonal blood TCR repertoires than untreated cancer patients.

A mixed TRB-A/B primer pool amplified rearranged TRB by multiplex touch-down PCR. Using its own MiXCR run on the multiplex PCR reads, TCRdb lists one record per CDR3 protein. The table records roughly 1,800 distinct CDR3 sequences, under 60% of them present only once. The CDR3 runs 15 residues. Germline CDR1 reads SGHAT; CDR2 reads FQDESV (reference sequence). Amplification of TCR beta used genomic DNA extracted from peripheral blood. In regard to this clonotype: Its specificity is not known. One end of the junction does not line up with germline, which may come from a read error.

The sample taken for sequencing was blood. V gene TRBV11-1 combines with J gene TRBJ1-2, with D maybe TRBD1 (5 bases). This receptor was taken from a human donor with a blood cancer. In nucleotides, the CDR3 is TGTGCCAGCACCGTAAGGGACGGGACTAACTATGGCCACACCTTC. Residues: CASTVRDGTNYGHTF.